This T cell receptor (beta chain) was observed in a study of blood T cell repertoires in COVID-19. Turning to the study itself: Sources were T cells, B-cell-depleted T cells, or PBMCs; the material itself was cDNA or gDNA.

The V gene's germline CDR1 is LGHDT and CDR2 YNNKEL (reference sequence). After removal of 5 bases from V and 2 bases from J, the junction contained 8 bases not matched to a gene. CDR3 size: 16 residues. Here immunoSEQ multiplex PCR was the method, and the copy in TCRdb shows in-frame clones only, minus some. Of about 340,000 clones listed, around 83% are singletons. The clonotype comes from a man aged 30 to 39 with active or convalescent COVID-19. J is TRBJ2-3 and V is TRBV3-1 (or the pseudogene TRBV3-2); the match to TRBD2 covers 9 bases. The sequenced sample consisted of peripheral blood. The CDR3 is CASSAQTSGTTDTQYF. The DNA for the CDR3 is TGTGCCAGCAGCGCCCAGACTAGCGGCACCACAGATACGCAGTATTTT.